These T cell receptor beta chains were read from a single sample in a study of T cell responses to AZD1222 COVID-19 vaccine. TCRdb keeps only in-frame clones here, not all; method: immunoSEQ multiplex PCR. This sample carries 150,000 to 200,000 clones, 75% to 90% of them seen once, and the ten largest clones take 2.5% to 3%. Sequenced material: peripheral blood, taken on day 0 of MenACWY control vaccination. The receptors originated from an adult in good health. Each CDR3 is given with its conserved first and last residue. A D gene is named only where the DNA matches it firmly. Some rows mark clone size as missing; the rest say once, few, many or name a class of expanded clone.

abundance | d_gene | j_gene | v_gene | CDR3aa | CDR3nt
- | - | TRBJ1-5 | TRBV28 | CASSFFRGGELSNQPQHF | TGTGCCAGCAGTTTTTTCAGGGGCGGGGAACTTAGCAATCAGCCCCAGCATTTT
- | TRBD1 | TRBJ1-4 | TRBV6-5 | CASTPADREDGKLFF | TGTGCCAGCACCCCTGCGGACAGGGAGGACGGAAAACTGTTTTTT
- | - | TRBJ2-3 | TRBV28 | CASSLLGGGTDTQYF | TGTGCCAGCAGTTTATTGGGGGGAGGCACAGATACGCAGTATTTT
once | - | TRBJ2-7 | TRBV19 | CASSQGLVYEQYF | TGTGCCAGCTCACAGGGTTTGGTCTACGAGCAGTACTTC
- | - | TRBJ2-1 | TRBV6-4 | CASSEGQNSYNEQFF | TGTGCCAGCAGTGAAGGGCAAAACTCCTACAATGAGCAGTTCTTC
- | - | TRBJ1-1 | TRBV10-3 | CATRNPTGFGTEAFF | TGTGCCACCCGAAACCCGACAGGCTTTGGGACTGAAGCTTTCTTT
- | TRBD1 | TRBJ2-2 | TRBV10-3 | CAISEPQGQGRTGELFF | TGTGCCATCAGTGAGCCTCAGGGACAGGGACGGACCGGGGAGCTGTTTTTT
- | - | TRBJ1-5 | TRBV19 | CASSMSGRPQHF | TGTGCCAGTAGTATGTCAGGGCGGCCCCAGCATTTT
- | - | TRBJ2-7 | TRBV12-3/TRBV12-4 | CASSPGSYEQYF | TGTGCCAGCAGCCCTGGGTCCTACGAGCAGTACTTC
- | - | TRBJ1-2 | TRBV6-2/TRBV6-3 | CASSQLGPATRGYTF | TGTGCCAGCAGCCAACTGGGACCGGCGACTCGGGGCTACACCTTC
- | - | TRBJ1-4 | TRBV28 | CASSLVSGKYNEKLFF | TGTGCCAGCAGTTTAGTTAGCGGAAAGTATAATGAAAAACTGTTTTTT
- | TRBD1 | TRBJ1-6 | TRBV7-2 | CASSFGQGNSPLHF | TGTGCCAGCAGCTTCGGACAGGGTAATTCACCCCTCCACTTT
- | - | TRBJ2-7 | TRBV5-1 | CASSPGLMAYEQYF | TGCGCCAGCAGCCCGGGACTGATGGCCTACGAGCAGTACTTC
- | TRBD2 | TRBJ2-7 | TRBV11-1 | CASSPLAGVYEQYF | TGTGCCAGCAGCCCACTAGCGGGAGTCTACGAGCAGTACTTC
once | - | TRBJ1-5 | TRBV19 | CASSILPDSNQPQHF | TGTGCCAGTAGTATCCTACCAGATAGCAATCAGCCCCAGCATTTT
- | - | TRBJ1-5 | TRBV4-2 | CASSQVSDSRNQPQHF | TGTGCCAGCAGCCAAGTTTCGGACAGCCGAAATCAGCCCCAGCATTTT
- | - | TRBJ1-5 | TRBV27 | CASSFEGPNQPQHF | TGTGCCAGCAGTTTTGAGGGGCCCAATCAGCCCCAGCATTTT
- | - | TRBJ1-1 | TRBV28 | CATRSGTEAFF | TGTGCAACCCGAAGTGGCACTGAAGCTTTCTTT
- | - | TRBJ2-3 | TRBV12-5 | CASGLEGGDTQYF | TGTGCTAGTGGTTTGGAAGGGGGAGATACGCAGTATTTT
- | - | TRBJ1-1 | TRBV7-6 | CASSLASADTEAFF | TGTGCCAGCAGCTTAGCGAGTGCAGACACTGAAGCTTTCTTT
- | - | TRBJ2-7 | TRBV6-2/TRBV6-3 | CASSYSSLAGSYEQYF | TGTGCCAGCAGTTACTCTAGCCTGGCGGGGTCCTACGAGCAGTACTTC
- | TRBD1 | TRBJ2-5 | TRBV7-2 | CASSLGQGVETQYF | TGTGCCAGCAGCTTGGGACAGGGCGTAGAGACCCAGTACTTC
- | TRBD1 | TRBJ1-5 | TRBV28 | CASIPIGQGSNQPQHF | TGTGCCAGCATCCCGATTGGACAGGGAAGCAATCAGCCCCAGCATTTT
- | TRBD2 | TRBJ2-2 | TRBV28 | CASSSSGSAGTGELFF | TGTGCCAGCAGTTCGAGCGGGAGCGCTGGCACCGGGGAGCTGTTTTTT
- | - | TRBJ2-7 | TRBV28 | CASGSYEQYF | TGTGCCAGCGGATCGTACGAGCAGTACTTC
- | - | TRBJ1-2 | TRBV29-1 | CSVEDRQVNYGYTF | TGCAGCGTTGAGGATCGACAGGTGAACTATGGCTACACCTTC
- | - | TRBJ1-2 | TRBV6-5 | CASIAAGVDYGYTF | TGTGCCAGCATTGCGGCAGGGGTTGACTATGGCTACACCTTC
- | - | TRBJ2-3 | TRBV19 | CASSPPSSNTDTQYF | TGTGCCAGTAGTCCTCCTAGCAGTAACACAGATACGCAGTATTTT
- | - | TRBJ1-1 | TRBV5-6 | CASSLARFESGTEAFF | TGTGCCAGCAGCTTGGCCCGGTTCGAGTCCGGCACTGAAGCTTTCTTT
- | TRBD2 | TRBJ2-3 | TRBV6-4 | CASSDGSGNTQYF | TGTGCCAGCAGTGACGGGAGCGGGAACACGCAGTATTTT
- | TRBD1 | TRBJ1-4 | TRBV4-3 | CASSQEGWTGGDEKLFF | TGCGCCAGCAGCCAGGAGGGCTGGACAGGGGGCGATGAAAAACTGTTTTTT
once | TRBD1 | TRBJ2-1 | TRBV19 | CASSIGTGGIYEQFF | TGTGCCAGTAGTATTGGGACAGGGGGCATCTATGAGCAGTTCTTC
- | - | TRBJ2-5 | TRBV20-1 | CSAPAGGDQYF | TGCAGTGCCCCCGCCGGGGGAGACCAGTACTTC
once | - | TRBJ2-2 | TRBV30 | CAWSTRAGELFF | TGTGCCTGGAGTACCCGGGCCGGGGAGCTGTTTTTT
- | - | TRBJ2-5 | TRBV28 | CASSSQTIQETQYF | TGTGCCAGCTCCTCCCAGACTATCCAAGAGACCCAGTACTTC
- | - | TRBJ2-7 | TRBV6-1 | CASSATGAGSGYEQYF | TGTGCCAGCAGTGCCACAGGAGCCGGGTCGGGTTACGAGCAGTACTTC
- | - | TRBJ2-1 | TRBV7-7 | CASSLDPSLYNEQFF | TGTGCTAGCAGCTTAGACCCTAGTCTCTACAATGAGCAGTTCTTC
- | - | TRBJ1-4 | TRBV15 | CATSRREGKVEKLFF | TGTGCCACCAGCCGGAGGGAGGGGAAGGTTGAAAAACTGTTTTTT
- | - | TRBJ2-7 | TRBV9 | CASSVSGSHEQYF | TGTGCCAGCAGCGTATCAGGTAGCCACGAGCAGTACTTC
- | - | TRBJ1-5 | TRBV28 | CASSPTSSSGGQPQHF | TGTGCCAGCAGTCCAACCTCGAGCTCCGGGGGGCAGCCCCAGCATTTT
- | - | TRBJ2-5 | TRBV12-3/TRBV12-4 | CASRSFLSETQYF | TGTGCCAGCAGGTCCTTCCTCTCGGAGACCCAGTACTTC
once | TRBD2 | TRBJ2-3 | TRBV11-1 | CASSLSGRAGTDTQYF | TGTGCCAGCAGCCTTAGCGGGAGGGCCGGCACAGATACGCAGTATTTT
- | TRBD2 | TRBJ2-1 | TRBV7-2 | CASSLEGGLAGIEQFF | TGTGCCAGCAGCCTTGAAGGGGGACTAGCGGGGATTGAGCAGTTCTTC
- | TRBD1 | TRBJ2-2 | TRBV27 | CASTAGTGSTGELFF | TGTGCCAGCACAGCCGGGACAGGTAGCACCGGGGAGCTGTTTTTT
- | TRBD2 | TRBJ2-7 | TRBV6-2/TRBV6-3 | CASSYSTTSGAYEQYF | TGTGCCAGCAGTTACTCCACGACTAGCGGGGCCTACGAGCAGTACTTC
- | TRBD1 | TRBJ2-1 | TRBV24-1 | CATSDLGTGSGNEQFF | TGTGCCACCAGTGATTTGGGGACAGGGTCTGGCAATGAGCAGTTCTTC
- | - | TRBJ2-1 | TRBV18 | CASSPRTDPNEQFF | TGTGCCAGCTCACCCAGGACGGACCCGAATGAGCAGTTCTTC
- | - | TRBJ2-3 | TRBV24-1 | CATSDYIVMEAGTDTQYF | TGTGCCACCAGTGATTATATCGTCATGGAGGCGGGCACAGATACGCAGTATTTT
- | - | TRBJ2-5 | TRBV5-1 | CASSPPGTRETQYF | TGCGCCAGCAGCCCCCCCGGGACGAGGGAGACCCAGTACTTC
- | - | TRBJ2-1 | TRBV4-3 | CASSQVGAGGRNEQFF | TGCGCCAGCAGCCAAGTTGGGGCAGGGGGGAGAAATGAGCAGTTCTTC